This TCR beta chain comes out of a study of siplizumab effects on memory and regulatory T cells. Overall study results and limits: Proliferating siplizumab-culture Tregs lacked confirmation of suppressive function. With siplizumab, mappable alloreactive CD4+ clones averaged approximately 70% Treg-derived, versus about 29% in controls.

The CDR3 sequence is 15 residues long. Looked up from germline, CDR1 is SGDLS and CDR2 is YYNGEE. The V and J ends lost 2 bases and 8 bases respectively, with 19 bases between them. Of note for this clone: Its specificity is unknown.

Sequenced by immunoSEQ multiplex PCR; TCRdb stores in-frame clones only, minus some. The sample has 110,000 or so clones; 90% to 95% are singletons. This clonotype was sampled from a human donor in good health. Sequenced input: Tregs sorted from blood. The rearrangement uses TRBV9 and TRBJ1-2, with D perhaps matching TRBD1 (6 bases). This CDR3 is CASSVEQTGTYGYTF. In DNA, the CDR3 is TGTGCCAGCAGCGTCGAGCAGACAGGTACTTACGGCTACACCTTC.